This entry is about one TCR beta chain. The data were obtained in a study of technical replicates of blood from several donors. Sequencing used immunoSEQ multiplex PCR; TCRdb keeps in-frame clones, though not all of them. The sample records around 16,000 clones, around nine tenths being singletons. The V gene end was trimmed by 1 base and the J gene end by 13 bases; junction bases not matched to a gene: 2. CDR3 size: 13 residues. Germline CDR1 MNHNS, CDR2 SASEGT. The sequenced material came from PBMCs. The chain links TRBV6-1 to TRBJ2-1, with 12 bases aligning to TRBD2. The receptor was isolated from a human donor in good health. CDR3 residues: CASSEGLAGVQFF. As DNA, the CDR3 is TGTGCCAGCAGTGAAGGACTAGCGGGAGTTCAGTTCTTC.